Listed below are T cell receptor beta chains from one sample, sequenced in a study of blood T cell repertoires in COVID-19. Assay: immunoSEQ multiplex PCR; the TCRdb copy retains only in-frame clones and omits some. The sample holds 70,000 to 95,000 clones; 75% to 85% are singletons and the top ten take around 12%. Sequencing input: peripheral blood. These receptors all come from a woman between 40 and 55 years old with active or convalescent COVID-19. Each CDR3 is given with its conserved first and last residue. A D gene is named only where the DNA matches it firmly. The size of a clone is reported for some rows only, either as once, few or many, or as a class for expanded clones.

clone_size	d_call	v_call	cdr3_length	j_call	cdr3_aa	cdr3_nt
-	TRBD2	TRBV11-2	16	TRBJ2-5	CASSLISSGREETQYF	TGTGCCAGCAGCTTAATCTCTAGCGGGAGGGAAGAGACCCAGTACTTC
-	-	TRBV10-2	13	TRBJ1-3	CASSTDRGNTIYF	TGCGCCAGCAGTACCGACAGAGGAAACACCATATATTTT
-	-	TRBV7-2	16	TRBJ2-7	CASSSNLRDGSYEQYF	TGTGCCAGCAGCTCAAACCTCCGGGATGGGTCCTACGAGCAGTACTTC
-	TRBD2	TRBV19	19	TRBJ2-4	CASSIVLLAGGLAKNIQYF	TGTGCCAGTAGTATAGTTCTCCTAGCGGGGGGATTAGCCAAAAACATTCAGTACTTC
few	-	TRBV5-1	13	TRBJ2-5	CASSLTGLETQYF	TGCGCCAGCAGCTTGACAGGGTTAGAGACCCAGTACTTC
-	-	TRBV7-8	13	TRBJ1-1	CASSHYQDSEAFF	TGTGCCAGCAGCCATTACCAGGATTCTGAAGCTTTCTTT
-	TRBD1	TRBV7-2	17	TRBJ2-2	CASSLSSGTANTGELFF	TGTGCCAGCAGCCTAAGTTCCGGGACAGCGAACACCGGGGAGCTGTTTTTT
-	TRBD2	TRBV9	14	TRBJ2-7	CASSRLAGSEEQYF	TGTGCCAGCAGCCGCCTAGCGGGGTCGGAGGAGCAGTACTTC
-	-	TRBV11-3	14	TRBJ2-1	CASSSRGSRNEQFF	TGTGCCAGCAGCTCCCGGGGTAGCCGGAATGAGCAGTTCTTC
-	-	TRBV28	13	TRBJ2-7	CASETGFRGEQYF	TGTGCCAGCGAAACAGGGTTTAGGGGCGAGCAGTACTTC
-	-	TRBV27	13	TRBJ2-1	CASSEAEYNEQFF	TGTGCCAGCAGCGAAGCTGAATACAATGAGCAGTTCTTC
-	-	TRBV4-2	14	TRBJ1-2	CASSQARTAGGYTF	TGTGCCAGCAGCCAAGCTAGGACAGCCGGTGGCTACACCTTC
-	TRBD2	TRBV4-1	14	TRBJ2-7	CASSHLAGTYEQYF	TGCGCCAGCAGCCATTTAGCGGGGACCTACGAGCAGTACTTC
-	-	TRBV11-3	14	TRBJ1-1	CASSTQGIGTEAFF	TGTGCCAGCAGCACACAGGGAATCGGAACTGAAGCTTTCTTT
-	-	TRBV7-3	15	TRBJ2-5	CASSPIGLAEETQYF	TGTGCCAGCAGCCCGATTGGCCTAGCCGAAGAGACCCAGTACTTC
-	-	TRBV5-5	14	TRBJ1-1	CASSYSDSRTEAFF	TGTGCCAGCAGCTACTCGGACAGCAGGACTGAAGCTTTCTTT
-	-	TRBV10-1	15	TRBJ1-1	CASSSGSVSNTEAFF	TGCGCCAGCAGTTCGGGGTCCGTGAGCAACACTGAAGCTTTCTTT
-	-	TRBV5-5	13	TRBJ2-5	CASSLQLGETQYF	TGTGCCAGCAGCTTGCAGCTGGGCGAGACCCAGTACTTC
-	-	TRBV10-3	15	TRBJ1-4	CAISETSATNEKLFF	TGTGCCATCAGTGAGACCTCGGCAACTAATGAAAAACTGTTTTTT
once	TRBD2	TRBV7-9	16	TRBJ2-1	CASSPIRTSGKGEQFF	TGTGCCAGCAGCCCAATTCGGACTAGCGGGAAAGGTGAGCAGTTCTTC
-	TRBD2	TRBV7-2	15	TRBJ2-4	CASSFGTSNWHIQYF	TGTGCCAGCAGCTTCGGGACTAGTAATTGGCACATTCAGTACTTC
-	-	TRBV4-3	13	TRBJ2-5	CASSQDRQETQYF	TGCGCCAGCAGCCAAGATCGTCAAGAGACCCAGTACTTC
-	-	TRBV4-2	13	TRBJ2-2	CASSQGGHGELFF	TGTGCCAGCAGCCAAGGGGGGCACGGGGAGCTGTTTTTT
-	TRBD1	TRBV29-1	14	TRBJ1-4	CSALRTGRGEKLFF	TGCAGCGCCCTCCGGACAGGGAGAGGTGAAAAACTGTTTTTT
-	TRBD2	TRBV7-9	15	TRBJ2-2	CASSPLRRETGELFF	TGTGCCAGCAGCCCCCTCAGGCGGGAGACCGGGGAGCTGTTTTTT
-	-	TRBV4-2	16	TRBJ2-2	CASSQVLTGLTGELFF	TGTGCCAGCAGCCAAGTCCTTACGGGACTCACCGGGGAGCTGTTTTTT
few	-	TRBV5-4	15	TRBJ1-2	CASRSMGGKDYGYTF	TGTGCCAGCAGGTCTATGGGGGGAAAGGACTATGGCTACACCTTC
-	TRBD1	TRBV4-3	17	TRBJ1-2	CASSQDPSDRTNYGYTF	TGCGCCAGCAGCCAAGATCCATCGGACAGGACCAACTATGGCTACACCTTC
-	TRBD2	TRBV9	16	TRBJ2-3	CASSSGLGGSTDTQYF	TGTGCCAGCAGCTCAGGGTTGGGGGGGAGCACAGATACGCAGTATTTT
-	TRBD2	TRBV25-1	16	TRBJ2-3	CASSERLAGPTDTQYF	TGTGCCAGCAGTGAGAGACTAGCGGGGCCTACAGATACGCAGTATTTT
-	-	TRBV7-9	14	TRBJ2-7	CASSLALVSREQYF	TGTGCCAGCAGCTTAGCGCTAGTATCGCGCGAGCAGTACTTC
-	-	TRBV27	13	TRBJ2-2	CAIPEEGAGELFF	TGTGCCATCCCTGAGGAGGGCGCCGGGGAGCTGTTTTTT
-	TRBD1	TRBV4-3	14	TRBJ1-1	CASSQGQVNTEAFF	TGCGCCAGCAGCCAGGGACAGGTGAACACTGAAGCTTTCTTT
-	TRBD1	TRBV9	14	TRBJ1-5	CASGGSTGGQPQHF	TGTGCCAGCGGGGGATCTACAGGGGGTCAGCCCCAGCATTTT